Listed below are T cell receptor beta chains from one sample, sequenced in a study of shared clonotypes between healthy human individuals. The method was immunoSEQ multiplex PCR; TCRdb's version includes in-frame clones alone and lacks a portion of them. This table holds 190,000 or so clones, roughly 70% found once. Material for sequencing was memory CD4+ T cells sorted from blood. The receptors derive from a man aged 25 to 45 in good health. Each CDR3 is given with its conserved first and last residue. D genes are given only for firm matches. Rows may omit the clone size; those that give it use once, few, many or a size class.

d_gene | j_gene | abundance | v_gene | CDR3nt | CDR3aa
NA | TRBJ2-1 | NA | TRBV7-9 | TGTGCCAGCAGCTTCCGTCGACTAGACGACGGCAATGAGCAGTTCTTC | CASSFRRLDDGNEQFF
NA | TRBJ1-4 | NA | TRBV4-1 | TGCGCCAGCAGCCGGGACCCAGAGGGAAAACTGTTTTTT | CASSRDPEGKLFF
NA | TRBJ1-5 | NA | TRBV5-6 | TGTGCCAGCAGCTTGTTTCTTAGGTCGAACAATCAGCCCCAGCATTTT | CASSLFLRSNNQPQHF
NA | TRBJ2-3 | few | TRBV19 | TGTGCCAGTAGCCGGACAGAAAGGGGAGATACGCAGTATTTT | CASSRTERGDTQYF
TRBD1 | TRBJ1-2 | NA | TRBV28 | TGTGCCAGCAGTCGGACAGGGGGGTTCTATGGCTACACCTTC | CASSRTGGFYGYTF
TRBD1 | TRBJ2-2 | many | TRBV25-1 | TGTGCCAGCACCCGGGACAGGGGCCACACCGGGGAGCTGTTTTTT | CASTRDRGHTGELFF
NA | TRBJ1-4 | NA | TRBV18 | TGTGCCAGCTCTTCGTCGATCCCGATCTCAACTAATGAAAAACTGTTTTTT | CASSSSIPISTNEKLFF
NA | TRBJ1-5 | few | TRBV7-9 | TGTGCCAGCAGCTTAACGGGGCTCAATCAGCCCCAGCATTTT | CASSLTGLNQPQHF
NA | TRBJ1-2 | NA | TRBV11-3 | TGTGCCAGCAGCCCAACAGGGATCGCTGTCTATGGCTACACCTTC | CASSPTGIAVYGYTF
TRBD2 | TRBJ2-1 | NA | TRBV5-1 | TGCGCCAGCAGCTGGCCCCTAGCGGGAGCTATAGATGAGCAGTTCTTC | CASSWPLAGAIDEQFF
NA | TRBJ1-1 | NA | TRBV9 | TGTGCCAGCAGCGTAAGTGTAGAGGGTTTGGCTTTCTTT | CASSVSVEGLAFF
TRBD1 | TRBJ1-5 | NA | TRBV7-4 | TGTGCCAGCAGCCACAAAACCACTGACAGGGGGAGGTACAATCAGCCCCAGCATTTT | CASSHKTTDRGRYNQPQHF
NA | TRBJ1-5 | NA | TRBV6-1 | TGTGCCAGCAGTGAATCCGGGGGCCGCTACCAGCCCCAGCATTTT | CASSESGGRYQPQHF
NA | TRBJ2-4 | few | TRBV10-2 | TGCGCCAGCACCGGGGGAAACATTCAGTACTTC | CASTGGNIQYF
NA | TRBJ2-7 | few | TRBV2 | TGTGCCAGCAGTGAACGGTGGGGAGTCTACGAGCAGTACTTC | CASSERWGVYEQYF
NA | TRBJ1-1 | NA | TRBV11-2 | TGTGCCAGCAGCTTTCTCTCCAGGGATCAGGGAGCTTTCTTT | CASSFLSRDQGAFF
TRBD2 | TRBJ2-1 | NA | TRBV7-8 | TGTGCCAGCAGCTTACTAGCGGGATATTCGGATGAGCAGTTCTTC | CASSLLAGYSDEQFF
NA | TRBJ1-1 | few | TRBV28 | TGTGCCAGCAGTTCAGGGGTGACTGAAGCTTTCTTT | CASSSGVTEAFF
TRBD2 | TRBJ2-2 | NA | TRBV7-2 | TGTGCCAGCAGCACTAGCGATACCGGGGAGCTGTTTTTT | CASSTSDTGELFF
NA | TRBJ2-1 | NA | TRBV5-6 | TGTGCCAGCAGCGTACAAGACAGAGAGCAGTTCTTC | CASSVQDREQFF
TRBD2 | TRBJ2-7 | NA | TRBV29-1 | TGCAGCGTTGAAGGGGGACTAGCGGGAGGTGATACCTACGAGCAGTACTTC | CSVEGGLAGGDTYEQYF
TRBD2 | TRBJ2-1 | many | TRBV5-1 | TGCGCCAGCAGGTCCGGGACTAGCGGGCTGAATGAGCAGTTCTTC | CASRSGTSGLNEQFF
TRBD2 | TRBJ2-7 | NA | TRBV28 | TGTGCCAGCAGAAGACTAGCGGGAGCCTCCTACGAGCAGTACTTC | CASRRLAGASYEQYF
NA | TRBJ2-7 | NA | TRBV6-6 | TGTGCCAGCAACGCCGGGACGGAGAACAACGAGCAGTACTTC | CASNAGTENNEQYF
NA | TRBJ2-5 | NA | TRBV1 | TGCACCAGCAGCCAAGAGACTAGCGGGAGGGCCCGAGAGACCCAGTACTTC | CTSSQETSGRARETQYF
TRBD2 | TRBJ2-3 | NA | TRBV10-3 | TGTGCCATCAGCCAACTAGCGGCTAGCACAGATACGCAGTATTTT | CAISQLAASTDTQYF
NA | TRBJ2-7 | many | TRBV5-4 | NA | CASSSGPASEQYF
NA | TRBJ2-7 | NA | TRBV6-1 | TGTGCCAGCAGTACCCGGACAATTCCCCCTTACGAGCAGTACTTC | CASSTRTIPPYEQYF
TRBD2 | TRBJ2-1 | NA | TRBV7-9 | TGTGCCAGCAGCTTAGCCCTTTTCGCTAGCGGGAGGGGCGATGAGCAGTTCTTC | CASSLALFASGRGDEQFF
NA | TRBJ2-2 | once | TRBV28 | TGTGCCAGCATCGGACAGCCTGCGAACACCGGGGAGCTGTTTTTT | CASIGQPANTGELFF
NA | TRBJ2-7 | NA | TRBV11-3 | TGTGCCAGCAGCTTTCACGGAGTTGAGGGAGAGCAGTACTTC | CASSFHGVEGEQYF
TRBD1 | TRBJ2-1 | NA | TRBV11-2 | TGTGCCAGCAGCACCAAGGGGGCAGGGGACAATGAGCAGTTCTTC | CASSTKGAGDNEQFF
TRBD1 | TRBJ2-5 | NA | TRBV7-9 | TGTGCCAGCAGCCCGGGGACAGCGTACCAAGAGACCCAGTACTTC | CASSPGTAYQETQYF
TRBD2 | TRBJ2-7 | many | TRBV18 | TGTGCCAGCTCACCAATCGGGAGGGCCCACGAGCAGTACTTC | CASSPIGRAHEQYF
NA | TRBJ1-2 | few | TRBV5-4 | TGTGCCAGCAGCCCCGGCGGTCGGGACACTAACTATGGCTACACCTTC | CASSPGGRDTNYGYTF
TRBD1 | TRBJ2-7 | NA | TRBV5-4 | TGTGCCAGCAGCTCGCGACAGGGCAACTCCTACGAGCAGTACTTC | CASSSRQGNSYEQYF
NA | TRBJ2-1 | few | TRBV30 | TGTGCCTGGGGAGGACTTGTTATGAAGTTCTTC | CAWGGLVMKFF
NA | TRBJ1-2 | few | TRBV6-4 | TGTGCCAGCAGTGACTCGAATCAGGAGGGGAACTATGGCTACACCTTC | CASSDSNQEGNYGYTF
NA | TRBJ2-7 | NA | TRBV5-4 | TGTGCCAGCAGCTCAGGAGCCGGGCCCCCCGGTTACGAGCAGTACTTC | CASSSGAGPPGYEQYF
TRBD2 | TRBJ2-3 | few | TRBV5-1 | TGCGCCAGCAGCCTTGGACTAGCGGGGAAAGGAGATACGCAGTATTTT | CASSLGLAGKGDTQYF
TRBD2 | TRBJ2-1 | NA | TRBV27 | TGTGCCAGCAGTTTATTGGGACTAGCTAGCAATGAGCAGTTCTTC | CASSLLGLASNEQFF
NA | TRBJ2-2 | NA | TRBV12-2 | TGTGCAAGTCGCTTAACGGTCAGCGCGATAAACACCGGGGAGCTGTTTTTT | CASRLTVSAINTGELFF
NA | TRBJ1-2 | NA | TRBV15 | TGTGCCACCAGCAGGGCCCTAGGCTATGGCTACACCTTC | CATSRALGYGYTF
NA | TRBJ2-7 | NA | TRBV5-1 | TGCGCCAGCAGCTTGACAGGGTCCTACGAGCAGTACTTC | CASSLTGSYEQYF
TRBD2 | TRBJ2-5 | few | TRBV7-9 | TGTGCCAGCAGCCGCGGACTAGCGGGAGGGCCGGAGGAGACCCAGTACTTC | CASSRGLAGGPEETQYF
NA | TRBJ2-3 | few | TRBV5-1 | TGCGCCAGCAGCCCAACGGTGAGCACAGATACGCAGTATTTT | CASSPTVSTDTQYF
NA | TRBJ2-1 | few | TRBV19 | TGTGCCAGTAGTACCGGGACTTCCTACAATGAGCAGTTCTTC | CASSTGTSYNEQFF
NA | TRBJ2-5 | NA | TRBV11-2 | TGTGCCAGCAGCTTCAAGGAGACCCAGTACTTC | CASSFKETQYF
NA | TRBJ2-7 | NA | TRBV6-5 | TGTGCCAGCAGGCGGACAGCTAGCTCCTACGAGCAGTACTTC | CASRRTASSYEQYF